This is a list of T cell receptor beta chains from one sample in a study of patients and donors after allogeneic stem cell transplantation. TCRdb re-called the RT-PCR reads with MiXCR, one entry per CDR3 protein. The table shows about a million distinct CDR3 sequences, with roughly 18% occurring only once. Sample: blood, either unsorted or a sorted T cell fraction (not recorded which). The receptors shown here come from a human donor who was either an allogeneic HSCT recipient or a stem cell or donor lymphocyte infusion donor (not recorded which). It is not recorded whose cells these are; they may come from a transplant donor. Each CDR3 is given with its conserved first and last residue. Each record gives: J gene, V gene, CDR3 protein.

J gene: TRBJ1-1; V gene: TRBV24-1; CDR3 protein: CATSDYREGFTEAFF
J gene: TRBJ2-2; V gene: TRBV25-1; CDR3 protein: CASSESSGELFF
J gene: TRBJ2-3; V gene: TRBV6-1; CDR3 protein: CASTPLPGTDTQYF
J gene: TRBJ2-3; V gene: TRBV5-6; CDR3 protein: CASSFGANPSTDTQYF
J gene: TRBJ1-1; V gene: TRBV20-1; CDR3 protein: CSAITLGAGNTEAFF
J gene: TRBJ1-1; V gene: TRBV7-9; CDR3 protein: CASSPSLGYMNTEAFF
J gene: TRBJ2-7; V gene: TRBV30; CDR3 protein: CAWRTGPGQYF
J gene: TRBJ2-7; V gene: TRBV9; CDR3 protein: CASSVDSGSQYEQYF
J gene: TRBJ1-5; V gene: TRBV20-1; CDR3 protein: CSARDRRGGQPQHF
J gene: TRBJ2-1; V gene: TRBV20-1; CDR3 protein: CSAANAGTTYNEQFF
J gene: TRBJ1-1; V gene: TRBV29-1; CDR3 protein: CSVMTWFGTGMNTEAFF
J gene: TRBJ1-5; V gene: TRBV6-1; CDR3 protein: CASRKGRPNQPQHF
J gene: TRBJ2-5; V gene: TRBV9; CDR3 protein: CASSGFSEETQYF
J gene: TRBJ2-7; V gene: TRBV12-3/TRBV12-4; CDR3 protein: CASSFQQGTYEQYF
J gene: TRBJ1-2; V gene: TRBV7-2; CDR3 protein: CASSLAGDRENYGYTF
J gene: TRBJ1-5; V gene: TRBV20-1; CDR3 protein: CSARDSRQGDQPQHF
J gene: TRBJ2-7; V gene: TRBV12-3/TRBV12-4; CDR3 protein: CASSLYDGFYEQYF
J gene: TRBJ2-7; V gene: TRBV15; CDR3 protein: CATSMLQVGYEQYF
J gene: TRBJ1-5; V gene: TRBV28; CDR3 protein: CASSPRRGWQPQHF
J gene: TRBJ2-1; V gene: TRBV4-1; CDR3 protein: CASSPEKGRPASSSYNEQFF
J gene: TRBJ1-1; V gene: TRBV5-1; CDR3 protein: CASSISGGPEAFF
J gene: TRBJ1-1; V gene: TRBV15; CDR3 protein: CATSRDDGTVEAFF
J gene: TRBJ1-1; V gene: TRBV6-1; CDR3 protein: CASSQTPSTGAEAFF
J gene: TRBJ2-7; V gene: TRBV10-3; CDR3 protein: CAISESGWEQYF
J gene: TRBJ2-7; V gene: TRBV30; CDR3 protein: CAWSRDDEQYF
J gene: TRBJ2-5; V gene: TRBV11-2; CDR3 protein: CASSLDLWAGGGETQYF
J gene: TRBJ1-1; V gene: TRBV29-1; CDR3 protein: CSVGGGSNTEAFF
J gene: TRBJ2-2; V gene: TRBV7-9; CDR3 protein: CASTLGAGNTGELFF
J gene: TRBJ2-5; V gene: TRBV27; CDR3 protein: CASSLLGLSGGETQYF